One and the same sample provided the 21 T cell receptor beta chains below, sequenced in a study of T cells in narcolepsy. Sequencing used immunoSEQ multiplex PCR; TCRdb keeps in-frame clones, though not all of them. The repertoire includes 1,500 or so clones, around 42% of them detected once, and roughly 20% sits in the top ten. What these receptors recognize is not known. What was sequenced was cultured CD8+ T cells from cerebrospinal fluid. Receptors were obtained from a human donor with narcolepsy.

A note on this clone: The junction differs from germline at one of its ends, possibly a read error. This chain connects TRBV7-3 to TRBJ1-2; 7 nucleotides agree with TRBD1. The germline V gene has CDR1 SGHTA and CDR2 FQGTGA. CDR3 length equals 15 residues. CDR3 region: CASSVTQGNNYGYTF. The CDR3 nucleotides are TGTGCCAGCAGCGTAACACAGGGGAACAACTATGGCTACACCTTC.

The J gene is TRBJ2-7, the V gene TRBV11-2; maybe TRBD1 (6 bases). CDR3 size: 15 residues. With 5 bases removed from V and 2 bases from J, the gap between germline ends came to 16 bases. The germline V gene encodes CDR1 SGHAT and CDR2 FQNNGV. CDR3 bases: TGTGCCAGCAGCAATACAGGGAAGGCGCCCTACGAGCAGTACTTC. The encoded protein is CASSNTGKAPYEQYF.

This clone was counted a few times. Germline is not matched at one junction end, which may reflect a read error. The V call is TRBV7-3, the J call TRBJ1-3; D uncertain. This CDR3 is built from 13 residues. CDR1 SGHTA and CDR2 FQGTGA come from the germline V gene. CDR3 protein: CASSFLSGDTIYF. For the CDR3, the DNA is TGTGCCAGCAGCTTCCTCAGTGGAGACACCATATATTTT.

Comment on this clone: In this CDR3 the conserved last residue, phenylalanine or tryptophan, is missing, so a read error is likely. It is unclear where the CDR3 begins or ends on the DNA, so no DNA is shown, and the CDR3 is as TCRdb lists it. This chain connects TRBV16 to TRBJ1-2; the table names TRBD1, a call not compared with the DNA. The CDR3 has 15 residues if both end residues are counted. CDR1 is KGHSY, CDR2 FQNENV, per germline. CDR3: CASSWQVVVRKTYGY.

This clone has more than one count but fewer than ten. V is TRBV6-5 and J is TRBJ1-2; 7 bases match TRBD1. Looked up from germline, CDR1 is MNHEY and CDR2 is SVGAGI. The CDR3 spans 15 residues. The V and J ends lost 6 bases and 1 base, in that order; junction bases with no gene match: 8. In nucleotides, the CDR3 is TGTGCCAGCAGCCCCCTAGGGACAGATAACTATGGCTACACCTTC. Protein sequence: CASSPLGTDNYGYTF.

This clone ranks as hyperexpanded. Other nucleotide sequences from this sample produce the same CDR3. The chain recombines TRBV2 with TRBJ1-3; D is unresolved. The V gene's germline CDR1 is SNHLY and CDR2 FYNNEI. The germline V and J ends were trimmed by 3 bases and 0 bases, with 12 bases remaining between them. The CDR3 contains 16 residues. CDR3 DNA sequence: TGTGCCAGCAGTGATCAGCCCTACGCCTCTGGAAACACCATATATTTT. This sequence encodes CASSDQPYASGNTIYF.

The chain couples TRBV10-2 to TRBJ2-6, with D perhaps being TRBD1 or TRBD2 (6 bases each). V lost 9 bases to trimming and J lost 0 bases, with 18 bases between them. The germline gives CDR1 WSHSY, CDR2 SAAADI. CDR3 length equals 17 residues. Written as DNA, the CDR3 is TGCGCCAGTGGGGCGGGGACACTTTACTCTGGGGCCAACGTCCTGACTTTC. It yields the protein CASGAGTLYSGANVLTF.

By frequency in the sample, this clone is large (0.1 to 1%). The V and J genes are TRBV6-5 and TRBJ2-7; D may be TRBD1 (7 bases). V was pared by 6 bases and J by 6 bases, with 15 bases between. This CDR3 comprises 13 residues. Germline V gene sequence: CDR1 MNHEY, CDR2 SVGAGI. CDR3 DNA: TGTGCCAGCAGCCAGGGGGGTACTCTCGAGCAGTACTTC. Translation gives CASSQGGTLEQYF.

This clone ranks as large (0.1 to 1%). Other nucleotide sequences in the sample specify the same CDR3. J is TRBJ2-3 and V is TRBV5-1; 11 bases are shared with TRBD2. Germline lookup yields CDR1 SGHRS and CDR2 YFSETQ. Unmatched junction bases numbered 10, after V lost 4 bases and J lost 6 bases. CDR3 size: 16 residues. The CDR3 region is CASSPQGLAAKDTQYF. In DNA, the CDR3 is TGCGCCAGCAGCCCGCAGGGACTAGCGGCCAAGGATACGCAGTATTTT.

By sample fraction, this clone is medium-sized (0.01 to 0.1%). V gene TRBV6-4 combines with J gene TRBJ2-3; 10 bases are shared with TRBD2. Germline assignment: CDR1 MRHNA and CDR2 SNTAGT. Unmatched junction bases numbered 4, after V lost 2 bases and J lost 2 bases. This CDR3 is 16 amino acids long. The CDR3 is CASSDASGGPTDTQYF. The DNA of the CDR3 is TGTGCCAGCAGTGACGCTAGCGGGGGACCCACAGATACGCAGTATTTT.

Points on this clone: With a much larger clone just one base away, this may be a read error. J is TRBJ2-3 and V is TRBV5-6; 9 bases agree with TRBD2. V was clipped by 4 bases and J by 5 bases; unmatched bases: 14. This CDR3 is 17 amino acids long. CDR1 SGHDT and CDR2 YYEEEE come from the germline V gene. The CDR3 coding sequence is TGTGCCAGCAGCCGGGAGGGCGGGGGGGCCGGGGAAGATACGCAGTATTTT. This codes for CASSREGGGAGEDTQYF.

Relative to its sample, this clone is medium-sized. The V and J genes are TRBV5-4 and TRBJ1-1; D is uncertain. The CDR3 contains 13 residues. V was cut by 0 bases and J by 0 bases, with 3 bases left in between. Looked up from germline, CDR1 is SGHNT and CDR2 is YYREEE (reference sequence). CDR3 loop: CASSLAVNTEAFF. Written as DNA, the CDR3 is TGTGCCAGCAGCTTGGCTGTGAACACTGAAGCTTTCTTT.

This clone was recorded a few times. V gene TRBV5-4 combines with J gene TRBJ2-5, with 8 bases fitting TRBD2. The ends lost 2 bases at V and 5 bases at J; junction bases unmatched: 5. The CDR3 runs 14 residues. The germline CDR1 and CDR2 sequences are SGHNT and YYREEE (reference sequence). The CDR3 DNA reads TGTGCCAGCAGCTTAGGGACTAGAGGGGAGACCCAGTACTTC. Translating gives CASSLGTRGETQYF.

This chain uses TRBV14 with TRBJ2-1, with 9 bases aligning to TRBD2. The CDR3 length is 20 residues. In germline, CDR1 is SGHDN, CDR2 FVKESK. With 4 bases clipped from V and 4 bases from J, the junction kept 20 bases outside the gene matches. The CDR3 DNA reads TGTGCCAGCAGCCCTGGCCCAGTTTCGGCGGGGCTAGCGGGGTACAATGAGCAGTTCTTC. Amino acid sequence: CASSPGPVSAGLAGYNEQFF.

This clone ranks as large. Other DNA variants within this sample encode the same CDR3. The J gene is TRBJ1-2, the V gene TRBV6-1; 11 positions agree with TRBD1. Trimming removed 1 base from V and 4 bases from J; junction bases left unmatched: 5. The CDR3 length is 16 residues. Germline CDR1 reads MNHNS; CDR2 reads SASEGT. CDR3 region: CASSEEGTGGSYGYTF. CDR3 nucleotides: TGTGCCAGCAGTGAAGAAGGGACAGGGGGGAGCTATGGCTACACCTTC.

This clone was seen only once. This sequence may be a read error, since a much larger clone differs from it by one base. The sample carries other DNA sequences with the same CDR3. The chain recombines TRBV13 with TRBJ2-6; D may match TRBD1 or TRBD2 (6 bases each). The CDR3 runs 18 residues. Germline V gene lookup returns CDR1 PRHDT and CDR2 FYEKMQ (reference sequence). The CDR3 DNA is TGTGCCAGCAGCGGGGGCGGGGAACTCTTCTCTGGGGCTAACGTCCTGACTTTC. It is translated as CASSGGGELFSGANVLTF.

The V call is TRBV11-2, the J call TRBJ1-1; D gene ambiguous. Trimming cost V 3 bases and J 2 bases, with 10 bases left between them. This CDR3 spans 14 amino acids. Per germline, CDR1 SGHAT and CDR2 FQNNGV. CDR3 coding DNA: TGTGCCAGCAGCTTTTCCGGTGGCAACACTGAAGCTTTCTTT. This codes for CASSFSGGNTEAFF.

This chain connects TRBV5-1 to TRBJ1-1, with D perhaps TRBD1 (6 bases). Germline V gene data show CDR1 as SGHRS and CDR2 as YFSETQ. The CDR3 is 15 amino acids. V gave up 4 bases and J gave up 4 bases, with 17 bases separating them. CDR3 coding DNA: TGCGCCAGCAGCCCGTACAGGGACGAAAGCACTGAAGCTTTCTTT. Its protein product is CASSPYRDESTEAFF.

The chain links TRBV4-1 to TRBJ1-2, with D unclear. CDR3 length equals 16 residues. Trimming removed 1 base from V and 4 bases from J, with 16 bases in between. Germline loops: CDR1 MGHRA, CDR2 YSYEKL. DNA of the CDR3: TGCGCCAGCAGCCAAGTGTTCGAGGGTGCGTTCTATGGCTACACCTTC. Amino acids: CASSQVFEGAFYGYTF.

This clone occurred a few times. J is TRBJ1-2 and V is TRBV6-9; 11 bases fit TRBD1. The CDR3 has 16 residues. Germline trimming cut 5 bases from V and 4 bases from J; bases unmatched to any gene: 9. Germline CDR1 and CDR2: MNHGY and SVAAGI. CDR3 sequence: CASSEEGTGGSYGYTF. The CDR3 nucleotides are TGTGCCAGCAGTGAAGAAGGGACAGGGGGGAGCTATGGCTACACCTTC.

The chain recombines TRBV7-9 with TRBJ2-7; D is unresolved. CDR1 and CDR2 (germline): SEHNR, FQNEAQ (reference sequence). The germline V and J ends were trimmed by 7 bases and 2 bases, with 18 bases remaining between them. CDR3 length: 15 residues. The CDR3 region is CASILHWAPPYEQYF. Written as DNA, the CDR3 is TGTGCCAGCATCCTACATTGGGCACCCCCCTACGAGCAGTACTTC.